The 8 T cell receptor beta chains in this list originate from one sample, sequenced in a study of a mutant IDH1 vaccine in newly diagnosed glioma. Clones were sequenced by immunoSEQ multiplex PCR, and TCRdb holds only the in-frame ones, with some missing. The sample includes tens of thousands of clones, 85% to 90% of them seen just once. These receptors lack a known antigen. Time point: week 47, end of study. Vaccination used 300 ug of mutant IDH1 20-mer peptide per dose, with topical imiquimod. The material sequenced was PBMCs, taken from a glioma patient whose treatment included an IDH1 peptide vaccine. The source of these receptors is a woman between 45 and 65 years old with glioma.

This chain uses TRBV2 with TRBJ2-1; perhaps D is TRBD1 or TRBD2 (5 bases each). Germline V gene lookup returns CDR1 SNHLY and CDR2 FYNNEI. The CDR3 is 15 residues long. Trimming removed 6 bases at V and 5 bases at J, with 17 bases between. CDR3 loop: CASSRGPPVNNEQFF. The DNA for the CDR3 is TGTGCCAGCAGCCGGGGACCCCCGGTCAACAATGAGCAGTTCTTC.

This clone was detected only once. The genes are TRBV11-2 and TRBJ2-7, with D tentatively TRBD1 (7 bases). From germline, CDR1 is SGHAT and CDR2 FQNNGV. Between the trimmed V and J ends, which lost 5 bases and 4 bases, there was a span of 21 bases. The CDR3 contains 16 residues. DNA of the CDR3: TGTGCCAGCAGCCCAGGTGGGCCAGGGGGGAATTACGAGCAGTACTTC. It is translated as CASSPGGPGGNYEQYF.

This clone was counted a single time. The V call is TRBV4-1, the J call TRBJ2-1; 16 bases line up with TRBD2. J gave up 2 bases and V 3 bases, and 10 bases lay outside the gene matches. The germline CDR1 and CDR2 sequences are MGHRA and YSYEKL. CDR3 length equals 20 residues. In nucleotides, the CDR3 is TGCGCCAGCAGCCAGGTCCCCGGGACTAGCGGGAGGGGCACCTACAATGAGCAGTTCTTC. Its translation is CASSQVPGTSGRGTYNEQFF.

This clone has a single count. The genes are TRBV7-3 and TRBJ1-1; D is ambiguous. Trimming pared 2 bases from V and 0 bases from J, leaving 7 bases between. There are 14 residues in the CDR3. Germline CDR1 is SGHTA and CDR2 is FQGTGA. The CDR3 loop reads CASSLGQVNTEAFF. CDR3 nucleotides: TGTGCCAGCAGCTTAGGGCAGGTGAACACTGAAGCTTTCTTT.

The chain has TRBV5-1 and TRBJ2-1, with 10 nucleotides matching TRBD2. CDR3 size: 16 residues. J was trimmed by 5 bases and V by 4 bases; bases with no gene match: 9. Germline values: CDR1 SGHRS, CDR2 YFSETQ. The CDR3, as DNA: TGCGCCAGCAGCCCGAGAACTAGCGGGACCGACAATGAGCAGTTCTTC. Encoded protein: CASSPRTSGTDNEQFF.

The chain links TRBV7-6 to TRBJ2-2; 14 bases fit TRBD2. The CDR3 loop spans 20 amino acids. Germline V gene data show CDR1 as SGHVS and CDR2 as FNYEAQ. V trimming: 10 bases; J trimming: 4 bases; junction bases outside the gene matches: 20. As DNA, the CDR3 is TGTGCCATCCGGGCAGGGGGTACGGGACTAGCGGGAGTGAGCACCGGGGAGCTGTTTTTT. Protein sequence: CAIRAGGTGLAGVSTGELFF.

A few counts support this clone. The chain combines TRBV2 with TRBJ1-1; D is possibly TRBD1 (5 bases). V lost 4 bases and J 10 bases, leaving 7 bases between the germline ends. The CDR3 contains 10 residues. The germline CDR1 and CDR2 sequences are SNHLY and FYNNEI. The CDR3 reads CASSGRAAFF. The CDR3 region has the DNA TGTGCCAGCAGTGGCAGGGCAGCTTTCTTT.

The chain links TRBV11-2 to TRBJ1-5, with 10 bases that match TRBD1. CDR1 and CDR2 from the germline V gene are SGHAT and FQNNGV. The CDR3 covers 15 residues. J was trimmed by 4 bases and V by 5 bases; bases with no gene match: 5. Here the CDR3 reads CASSKGTGANQPQHF. The CDR3 nucleotides read TGTGCCAGCAGCAAAGGGACAGGGGCGAATCAGCCCCAGCATTTT.